Each of the 30 T cell receptor beta chains below was sequenced from the same sample in a study of cytomegalovirus exposure and HLA in healthy donors. The PCR had 60 Vbeta and 13 Jbeta primers. Sequencing was performed with immunoSEQ multiplex PCR; in TCRdb, only in-frame clones are kept and a portion is missing. The sample has around 280,000 clones, 70% to 90% seen once. What was sequenced was PBMCs. These receptors all stem from a woman between 18 and 30 years old in good health and CMV-seronegative.

The CDR3 is CASSVRTEAFF. CDR3 DNA sequence: TGTGCCAGCAGCGTGAGAACTGAAGCTTTCTTT. The chain employs TRBV9 and TRBJ1-1; D is uncertain. Germline V CDR1 and CDR2: SGDLS, YYNGEE. V was clipped by 2 bases and J by 5 bases, with 4 bases between them. The CDR3 runs 11 residues. Combining the CDR3 with reference TRBV9 and TRBJ1-1 gives the whole variable domain DSGVTQTPKHLITATGQRVTLRCSPRSGDLSVYWYQQSLDQGLQFLIQYYNGEERAKGNILERFSAQQFPDLHSELNLSSLELGDSALYFCASSVRTEAFFGQGTRLTVV.

J is TRBJ2-1 and V is TRBV5-4, with D perhaps matching TRBD2 (5 bases). V dropped 0 bases and J dropped 7 bases, with 8 bases sitting between them. Germline loops: CDR1 SGHNT, CDR2 YYREEE (reference sequence). The CDR3 loop spans 13 amino acids. Here the CDR3 reads CASSLAGSNEQFF. The CDR3 DNA reads TGTGCCAGCAGCTTGGCGGGGTCGAATGAGCAGTTCTTC. The full variable domain, with the rest looked up from reference TRBV5-4 and TRBJ2-1, is ETGVTQSPTHLIKTRGQQVTLRCSSQSGHNTVSWYQQALGQGPQFIFQYYREEENGRGNFPPRFSGLQFPNYSSELNVNALELDDSALYLCASSLAGSNEQFFGPGTRLTVL.

The gene calls are TRBV9 and TRBJ2-1, with D perhaps TRBD1 (6 bases). Per the germline V gene, CDR1 is SGDLS and CDR2 is YYNGEE. The CDR3 contains 15 residues. V lost 0 bases and J 5 bases, leaving 12 bases between the germline ends. The CDR3 bases are TGTGCCAGCAGCGTAGAAGGGACAAGAGACAATGAGCAGTTCTTC. This sequence encodes CASSVEGTRDNEQFF.

In its sample, this clone was seen once. The gene calls are TRBV19 and TRBJ1-4; 9 positions agree with TRBD1. V shed 9 bases, J shed 8 bases, and the junction held 7 bases outside the gene matches. The CDR3 totals 13 residues. CDR1 LNHDA and CDR2 SQIVND come from the germline V gene (reference sequence). The CDR3 coding sequence is TGTGCCAGCCAACAGGGGGCCGGGGAAAAACTGTTTTTT. It translates to CASQQGAGEKLFF.

The rearrangement links TRBV6-6 to TRBJ2-7; 9 nucleotides agree with TRBD2. There are 14 residues in the CDR3. CDR1 and CDR2 from the germline V gene are MNHNY and SVGAGI (reference sequence). J was trimmed by 0 bases and V by 6 bases; bases with no gene match: 3. The CDR3: CASRSGGISYEQYF. The CDR3 coding sequence is TGTGCCAGCAGAAGCGGGGGGATCTCCTACGAGCAGTACTTC.

Concerning this clone itself: The germline gene is not matched at one end of the junction; a read error may be the cause. Other nucleotide sequences from this sample produce the same CDR3. This chain joins TRBV2 and TRBJ1-5, with D perhaps matching TRBD1 (6 bases). CDR3 length equals 15 residues. Germline V gene data show CDR1 as SNHLY and CDR2 as FYNNEI. For the CDR3, the DNA is TGCGCCAGCAGTGGAGGACAGTTTAGCAATCAGCCCCAGCATTTT. It yields the protein CASSGGQFSNQPQHF.

This chain links TRBV5-1 with TRBJ1-5, with TRBD1 matching over 10 bases. The CDR3 totals 13 residues. The trim removed 4 bases at V and 8 bases at J, leaving 3 bases unmatched. CDR1 is SGHRS and CDR2 is YFSETQ in the germline V gene. The CDR3 DNA is TGCGCCAGCAGCGCCGGACAGGGGGAGCCCCAGCATTTT. It encodes CASSAGQGEPQHF.

This chain connects TRBV28 to TRBJ1-6, with 7 nucleotides matching TRBD1. Germline CDR1 and CDR2: MDHEN and SYDVKM. The ends lost 7 bases at V and 9 bases at J; junction bases unmatched: 9. CDR3 length equals 14 residues. Written as DNA, the CDR3 is TGTGCCAGCAAGCAAGACAGGGTGGGTTCACCCCTCCACTTT. The encoded protein is CASKQDRVGSPLHF.

The chain couples TRBV6-9 to TRBJ1-5; 7 nucleotides align to TRBD1. This CDR3 contains 16 residues. The germline CDR1 and CDR2 sequences are MNHGY and SVAAGI. V was clipped by 4 bases and J by 4 bases; unmatched bases: 10. The CDR3 coding sequence is TGTGCCAGCAGTTTTAGACCGGGACAGTTTAATCAGCCCCAGCATTTT. Translated, it gives CASSFRPGQFNQPQHF.

The CDR3 coding sequence is TGCGCCAGCAGCACGGGGACAGGGAACAATGAGCAGTTCTTC. This sequence encodes CASSTGTGNNEQFF. V is TRBV5-1 and J is TRBJ2-1, with 9 bases that match TRBD1. CDR1 and CDR2 from the germline V gene are SGHRS and YFSETQ. The CDR3 is 14 amino acids. Unmatched junction bases numbered 4, after V lost 4 bases and J lost 5 bases.

The chain employs TRBV7-9 and TRBJ2-1, with D maybe TRBD2 (6 bases). Trimming shortened V by 5 bases and J by 5 bases, and 16 bases separated the two germline ends. The CDR3 has 15 residues. Germline CDR1 and CDR2: SEHNR and FQNEAQ (reference sequence). CDR3 in amino acids: CASSVGGGSNNEQFF. CDR3 in DNA: TGTGCCAGCAGCGTGGGGGGAGGTTCAAACAATGAGCAGTTCTTC.

This clone was counted a single time. This chain connects TRBV4-1 to TRBJ1-2; 10 bases are a match to TRBD1. This CDR3 comprises 17 residues. Looked up from germline, CDR1 is MGHRA and CDR2 is YSYEKL. With 3 bases clipped from V and 2 bases from J, the junction kept 9 bases outside the gene matches. The CDR3 DNA is TGCGCCAGCAGCCAGGACCGACAGGGGGCGAGGAACTATGGCTACACCTTC. Translated, it gives CASSQDRQGARNYGYTF.

V is TRBV25-1 and J is TRBJ1-2, with D perhaps TRBD1 (6 bases). Trimming took off 0 bases at V and 8 bases at J, with 16 bases between the two ends. CDR3 size: 15 residues. The germline gives CDR1 MGHDK, CDR2 SYGVNS. The CDR3 region is CASSEYTGSSDGYTF. For the CDR3, the DNA is TGTGCCAGCAGTGAATATACAGGGAGCAGTGACGGCTACACCTTC.

A remark on this clone: Other DNA sequences from this sample encode an identical CDR3 as well. The rearrangement joins TRBV5-1 to TRBJ2-2; D is unresolved. Germline V gene lookup returns CDR1 SGHRS and CDR2 YFSETQ. With 2 bases removed from V and 4 bases from J, the gap between germline ends came to 6 bases. The CDR3 consists of 13 residues. DNA for the CDR3: TGCGCCAGCAGCTTAACAGTCACCGGGGAGCTGTTTTTT. This encodes CASSLTVTGELFF.

The chain carries TRBV2 and TRBJ1-1; 7 positions agree with TRBD1. The trim removed 6 bases at V and 8 bases at J, leaving 12 bases unmatched. Germline V gives CDR1 SNHLY, CDR2 FYNNEI. The CDR3 spans 14 residues. CDR3 region: CASSREQGVTEAFF. In nucleotides, the CDR3 is TGTGCCAGCAGCAGAGAGCAGGGGGTGACCGAAGCTTTCTTT.

The chain is built from TRBV6-1 and TRBJ2-7; D perhaps matches TRBD1 (6 bases). The germline V and J ends were trimmed by 4 bases and 4 bases, with 14 bases remaining between them. This CDR3 has 14 residues. Per the germline V gene, CDR1 is MNHNS and CDR2 is SASEGT. Here the CDR3 DNA reads TGTGCCAGCAGTGGACCGGGACAAACATACGAGCAGTACTTC. Its translation: CASSGPGQTYEQYF.

The chain couples TRBV19 to TRBJ2-7; 9 nucleotides match TRBD1. The V gene's germline CDR1 is LNHDA and CDR2 SQIVND (reference sequence). V lost 6 bases and J lost 1; bases outside the gene matches: 4. The CDR3 consists of 14 residues. The CDR3 nucleotides are TGTGCCAGTAGCTCCGGGACAGGGTCCTACGAGCAGTACTTC. It encodes CASSSGTGSYEQYF.

The chain carries TRBV5-4 and TRBJ2-3; 13 bases agree with TRBD2. Germline values: CDR1 SGHNT, CDR2 YYREEE (reference sequence). The CDR3 has 16 amino acids. Trimming took 4 bases from V and 1 from J; bases not matched to a gene: 3. The DNA of the CDR3 is TGTGCCAGCAGCCTCGGGACTAGCGGGGGCACAGATACGCAGTATTTT. Translating gives CASSLGTSGGTDTQYF.

V usage is TRBV6-5 and J usage is TRBJ2-7; D is possibly TRBD1 (5 bases). The ends were cut back, 5 bases at V and 2 bases at J, with 13 bases in the middle. Looked up from germline, CDR1 is MNHEY and CDR2 is SVGAGI. The CDR3 covers 14 residues. CDR3 amino acids: CASSDSILTYEQYF. Written as DNA, the CDR3 is TGTGCCAGCAGTGACAGCATTCTGACCTACGAGCAGTACTTC.

The chain employs TRBV9 and TRBJ2-1; the match to TRBD1 covers 8 bases. This CDR3 region has 15 residues. Germline V gene sequence: CDR1 SGDLS, CDR2 YYNGEE. After removal of 0 bases from V and 9 bases from J, the junction contained 8 bases not matched to a gene. CDR3 coding DNA: TGTGCCAGCAGCGTAGTAGGACAGGGCACAAGTGAGCAGTTCTTC. The encoded protein is CASSVVGQGTSEQFF.

The chain employs TRBV16 and TRBJ2-1, with unresolved D. V was pared by 0 bases and J by 4 bases, with 19 bases between. Looked up from germline, CDR1 is KGHSY and CDR2 is FQNENV. CDR3 length equals 18 residues. The CDR3 protein is CASSQSFEAAYLYNEQFF. The CDR3 bases are TGTGCCAGCAGCCAATCGTTCGAGGCGGCGTACTTGTACAATGAGCAGTTCTTC.

This clone was counted a few times. The chain joins TRBV5-1 to TRBJ1-1; a weak D match, TRBD1 (5 bases). Trimming stripped 8 bases from V and 0 bases from J, with 11 bases between. This CDR3 contains 13 residues. The germline gives CDR1 SGHRS, CDR2 YFSETQ. CDR3: CARRTRLNTEAFF. As DNA, the CDR3 is TGCGCCAGGAGGACAAGGCTGAACACTGAAGCTTTCTTT.

The V call is TRBV7-9, the J call TRBJ1-2, with 10 bases matching TRBD1. This CDR3 region has 13 residues. V was clipped by 6 bases and J by 5 bases; unmatched bases: 3. The V gene's germline CDR1 is SEHNR and CDR2 FQNEAQ (reference sequence). CDR3 in DNA: TGTGCCAGCAGTTGGGGACAGGGGTATGGCTACACCTTC. Its protein is CASSWGQGYGYTF.

This chain connects TRBV6-6 to TRBJ2-3; weak D call: TRBD2 (6 bases). With 6 bases removed from V and 5 bases from J, the gap between germline ends came to 6 bases. The CDR3 consists of 11 residues. Germline values: CDR1 MNHNY, CDR2 SVGAGI (reference sequence). The CDR3 reads CASREGDTQYF. CDR3 bases: TGTGCCAGCAGGGAGGGAGATACGCAGTATTTT.

This chain connects TRBV7-6 to TRBJ1-3; D unclear. The CDR3 totals 12 residues. Trimming took 9 bases from V and 1 from J, leaving 7 bases between them. Looked up from germline, CDR1 is SGHVS and CDR2 is FNYEAQ. This CDR3 reads CASSVSGNTIYF. The CDR3 DNA reads as TGTGCCAGTTCCGTATCTGGAAACACCATATATTTT.

The gene calls are TRBV5-5 and TRBJ2-5; 9 bases are shared with TRBD1. Germline lookup yields CDR1 SGHKS and CDR2 YYEKEE (reference sequence). The CDR3 is 16 residues long. V dropped 1 base and J dropped 3; count of bases not matched to a gene: 7. The CDR3 here is CASSLSGQGLEETQYF. DNA for the CDR3: TGTGCCAGCAGCTTGTCTGGACAGGGGTTGGAAGAGACCCAGTACTTC.

This rearrangement joins TRBV7-3 to TRBJ2-3; 7 bases are a match to TRBD2. The junction had 5 bases not matched to a gene; V was cut back by 2 bases and J by 3 bases. The CDR3 loop spans 15 amino acids. CDR1 is SGHTA and CDR2 is FQGTGA in the germline V gene. The CDR3 coding sequence is TGTGCCAGCAGCTTAGCCCTCGGGGGGACAGATACGCAGTATTTT. This translates into CASSLALGGTDTQYF.

This clone occurred a few times. The rearrangement joins TRBV5-6 to TRBJ1-1; the match to TRBD1 covers 8 bases. The CDR3 extends over 14 amino acids. Unmatched junction bases numbered 3, after V lost 4 bases and J lost 1 base. Germline assignment: CDR1 SGHDT and CDR2 YYEEEE. This chain's CDR3 is CASSEGTGNTEAFF. For the CDR3, the DNA is TGTGCCAGCAGCGAGGGGACAGGGAACACTGAAGCTTTCTTT.

This chain joins TRBV5-1 and TRBJ2-3, with 7 bases matching TRBD2. This CDR3 spans 14 amino acids. Germline trimming cut 4 bases from V and 1 base from J; bases unmatched to any gene: 3. Germline CDR1 SGHRS, CDR2 YFSETQ. CDR3 nucleotides: TGCGCCAGCAGCGGGGGGGGTGGCACAGATACGCAGTATTTT. This translates into CASSGGGGTDTQYF.

The chain has TRBV20-1 and TRBJ2-5; D not certain. The CDR3 contains 11 residues. V was cut by 0 bases and J by 5 bases, with 4 bases left in between. Germline V gene data show CDR1 as DFQATT and CDR2 as SNEGSKA (reference sequence). The CDR3 DNA reads TGCAGTGCTAGAGATCGGGAGACCCAGTACTTC. This codes for CSARDRETQYF.